This entry lists 27 T cell receptor beta chains sequenced from one sample in a study of Ad26.COV2.S vaccination and SARS-CoV-2 variants. Treatment noted: some 19 received Ad26.COV2.S at low or high dose, single or two shots; about 5 received placebo; per-sample allocation not given. Collection of the samples took place on day 63 after the first injection of vaccine or placebo. Assay: immunoSEQ multiplex PCR; the TCRdb copy retains only in-frame clones and omits some. The sample has a few hundred thousand clones, 83% seen once; the top ten hold approximately 7%. Here the sequenced sample was peripheral blood, taken in a trial of Ad26.COV2.S vaccine versus placebo. These receptors came from a person between 18 and 65 years old who received the Ad26.COV2.S COVID-19 vaccine or a placebo.

This rearrangement joins TRBV4-3 to TRBJ1-1, with D maybe TRBD1 (5 bases). The V end lost 0 bases, the J end lost 1 base, and 12 bases lay between the germline ends. Germline CDR1 is LGHNA and CDR2 is YSLEER. This CDR3 is 16 amino acids long. CDR3: CASSQDNPGWNTEAFF. CDR3 nucleotides: TGCGCCAGCAGCCAAGATAATCCAGGGTGGAACACTGAAGCTTTCTTT.

The chain has TRBV24-1 and TRBJ2-3; the D is unclear. CDR1 and CDR2 (germline): KGHDR, SFDVKD. V was trimmed by 4 bases and J by 8 bases, leaving 9 bases between them. The CDR3 loop spans 12 amino acids. CDR3 amino acids: CATSDLLGTQYF. In DNA form, the CDR3 reads TGTGCCACCAGTGACCTGCTGGGTACGCAGTATTTT.

The CDR3 protein is CASSLGWTSSYEQYF. In DNA, the CDR3 is TGTGCCAGCAGCTTAGGGTGGACTAGCTCCTACGAGCAGTACTTC. V and J are TRBV11-2 and TRBJ2-7, with 7 bases identical to TRBD2. The CDR3 totals 15 residues. Trimming took 1 base from V and 0 from J; bases not matched to a gene: 3. Germline V CDR1 and CDR2: SGHAT, FQNNGV.

The V gene is TRBV3-1 (or the pseudogene TRBV3-2), the J gene TRBJ1-1; no reliable D call. Germline V gene lookup returns CDR1 LGHDT and CDR2 YNNKEL (reference sequence). This CDR3 has 12 amino acids. The ends were cut back, 3 bases at V and 3 bases at J, with 5 bases in the middle. The CDR3 bases are TGTGCCAGCAGCCACCACCACACTGAAGCTTTCTTT. This translates into CASSHHHTEAFF.

V is TRBV19 and J is TRBJ1-5, with D hard to call. The CDR3 loop spans 14 amino acids. Germline-derived CDR1 and CDR2 are LNHDA and SQIVND (reference sequence). V was pared by 5 bases and J by 11 bases, with 19 bases between. The CDR3 loop is CASSAYLGEVAQHF. CDR3 nucleotide sequence: TGTGCCAGTAGTGCCTACCTCGGGGAGGTGGCCCAGCATTTT.

The CDR3 DNA follows: TGCGCCAGCAGGAGGGTCCCCTCTAGCACAGATACGCAGTATTTT. The encoded protein is CASRRVPSSTDTQYF. J is TRBJ2-3 and V is TRBV5-1; tentative D call: TRBD2 (5 bases). V was cut by 5 bases and J by 0 bases, with 13 bases left in between. The CDR3 spans 15 residues. Germline CDR1 SGHRS, CDR2 YFSETQ.

V and J are TRBV7-6 and TRBJ2-2; 12 bases map to TRBD2. V trimming: 3 bases; J trimming: 5 bases; junction bases outside the gene matches: 1. This CDR3 has 15 amino acids. Germline-derived CDR1 and CDR2 are SGHVS and FNYEAQ. CDR3 nucleotides: TGTGCCAGCAGCTTTGGACTAGCGGGGACCGGGGAGCTGTTTTTT. It translates to CASSFGLAGTGELFF. Combining the CDR3 with reference TRBV7-6 and TRBJ2-2 gives the whole variable domain GAGVSQSPRYKVTKRGQDVALRCDPISGHVSLYWYRQALGQGPEFLTYFNYEAQQDKSGLPNDRFSAERPEGSISTLTIQRTEQRDSAMYRCASSFGLAGTGELFFGEGSRLTVL.

The V gene is TRBV5-1, the J gene TRBJ2-5; 12 bases fit TRBD2. The CDR3 spans 16 residues. Germline trimming cut 0 bases from V and 5 bases from J; bases unmatched to any gene: 5. Germline CDR1 and CDR2: SGHRS and YFSETQ. CDR3 protein: CASSLAGTSGWETQYF. The CDR3 coding sequence is TGCGCCAGCAGCTTGGCCGGGACTAGCGGGTGGGAGACCCAGTACTTC.

The rearrangement uses TRBV5-1 and TRBJ2-4, with TRBD1 matching 8 bases. Trimming cost V 4 bases and J 3 bases; bases outside gene matches: 12. CDR1 is SGHRS and CDR2 is YFSETQ in the germline V gene. The CDR3 sequence is 17 residues long. CDR3 protein: CASSPTYQGAGKNIQYF. CDR3 coding DNA: TGCGCCAGCAGCCCCACGTACCAGGGGGCTGGCAAAAACATTCAGTACTTC.

The gene calls are TRBV7-2 and TRBJ2-5; no clear D gene. The CDR3 length is 13 residues. The V end was cut by 2 bases, the J end by 4 bases, with 8 bases between. Germline values: CDR1 SGHTA, CDR2 FQGNSA. CDR3 loop: CASSLSRRETQYF. CDR3 bases: TGTGCCAGCAGCTTAAGCCGGAGAGAGACCCAGTACTTC.

The chain has TRBV6-5 and TRBJ2-1, with TRBD2 matching 11 bases. The trim removed 0 bases at V and 3 bases at J, leaving 1 base unmatched. CDR3 length equals 16 residues. The germline gives CDR1 MNHEY, CDR2 SVGAGI. For the CDR3, the DNA is TGTGCCAGCAGTTACTCGCTAGCGGGGGGCTACAATGAGCAGTTCTTC. Its translation is CASSYSLAGGYNEQFF.

This chain links TRBV11-3 with TRBJ2-3; TRBD2 matches at 12 bases. This CDR3 is built from 18 residues. The V segment lost 0 bases and the J segment 5 bases; nucleotides outside the gene matches: 9. The germline V gene has CDR1 SGHNT and CDR2 YENEEA. The CDR3 nucleotides are TGTGCCAGCAGCTTAGATTGGCTAGCGGGAGGGCCGAAAGATACGCAGTATTTT. It specifies CASSLDWLAGGPKDTQYF.

This chain connects TRBV13 to TRBJ2-7; 12 bases agree with TRBD2. Germline V lookup: CDR1 PRHDT, CDR2 FYEKMQ (reference sequence). The CDR3 length is 14 residues. V was clipped by 4 bases and J by 6 bases; unmatched bases: 4. CDR3 residues: CASSSLAGGGEQYF. CDR3 nucleotides: TGTGCCAGCAGCTCACTAGCGGGAGGCGGCGAGCAGTACTTC.

The genes are TRBV6-5 and TRBJ2-7, with 7 nucleotides matching TRBD2. Trimming removed 4 bases from V and 2 bases from J; junction bases left unmatched: 5. The CDR3 is made up of 14 amino acids. The V gene's germline CDR1 is MNHEY and CDR2 SVGAGI. The CDR3 DNA sequence: TGTGCCAGCAGTTTTTCGGGAGGCGCCTACGAGCAGTACTTC. It is translated as CASSFSGGAYEQYF.

Concerning this clone: This same CDR3 is encoded by further DNA sequences in the sample. The chain links TRBV19 to TRBJ1-5; the match to TRBD1 covers 9 bases. The CDR3 is made up of 13 amino acids. V lost 6 bases, J lost 4 bases, and 1 base stayed unmatched. Germline V gene sequence: CDR1 LNHDA, CDR2 SQIVND (reference sequence). CDR3 sequence (DNA): TGTGCCAGTAGGGGGACAGGGAATCAGCCCCAGCATTTT. As protein: CASRGTGNQPQHF.

The genes are TRBV7-2 and TRBJ2-2; no firm D call. The germline gives CDR1 SGHTA, CDR2 FQGNSA. The CDR3 sequence is 15 residues long. V lost 5 bases, J lost 5 bases, and 15 bases lay in between. The DNA for the CDR3 is TGTGCCAGCAGCACCGGAAGAAGGTTGACCGGGGAGCTGTTTTTT. Amino acid sequence: CASSTGRRLTGELFF. Drawing the rest from reference TRBV7-2 and TRBJ2-2, the complete variable domain is GAGVSQSPSNKVTEKGKDVELRCDPISGHTALYWYRQSLGQGLEFLIYFQGNSAPDKSGLPSDRFSAERTGGSVSTLTIQRTQQEDSAVYLCASSTGRRLTGELFFGEGSRLTVL.

V and J are TRBV29-1 and TRBJ2-7; D might be TRBD1 or TRBD2, each matching 5 bases. Germline CDR1 and CDR2: SQVTM and ANQGSEA. The ends were cut back, 4 bases at V and 3 bases at J, with 22 bases in the middle. The length of the CDR3 is 16 residues. The CDR3 is CSVGGLSGTLVYEQYF. In DNA, the CDR3 is TGCAGCGTTGGGGGATTATCAGGGACCTTAGTCTACGAGCAGTACTTC.

CDR3 nucleotide sequence: TGTGCCAGCAGCCGAGGAACCGGGACAGGGACCTACGAGCAGTACTTC. Protein sequence: CASSRGTGTGTYEQYF. The chain is built from TRBV14 and TRBJ2-7; 9 positions match TRBD1. CDR1 and CDR2 from the germline V gene are SGHDN and FVKESK. CDR3 size: 16 residues. V gave up 4 bases and J gave up 2 bases; unmatched junction bases: 9.

This clone was seen more than once but under ten times. The J gene is TRBJ1-1, the V gene TRBV4-1, with D possibly TRBD1 on 5 matching bases. V shed 3 bases and J shed 0 bases, with 11 bases lying between them. There are 15 residues in the CDR3. Germline CDR1 and CDR2: MGHRA and YSYEKL. CDR3: CASSQEAQVNTEAFF. In DNA form, the CDR3 reads TGCGCCAGCAGCCAGGAGGCACAGGTGAACACTGAAGCTTTCTTT.

The chain has TRBV11-1 and TRBJ2-5; 14 nucleotides line up with TRBD2. The CDR3 runs to 16 residues. CDR1 SGHAT and CDR2 FQDESV come from the germline V gene (reference sequence). V trimming: 4 bases; J trimming: 3 bases; junction bases outside the gene matches: 4. The CDR3 protein is CASSSRLAGGEETQYF. The CDR3 nucleotides are TGTGCCAGCAGCTCCAGACTAGCGGGGGGGGAAGAGACCCAGTACTTC.

This chain links TRBV7-2 with TRBJ2-6; D not resolved. V lost 6 bases and J lost 4, with 7 bases in between. CDR1 and CDR2 (germline): SGHTA, FQGNSA. There are 13 residues in the CDR3. CDR3 nucleotides: TGTGCCAGCAGTTTTAGCGGGGCCAACGTCCTGACTTTC. It encodes CASSFSGANVLTF.

A single count supports this clone. The J gene is TRBJ2-3, the V gene TRBV3-1 (or the pseudogene TRBV3-2); D unclear. V gave up 8 bases and J gave up 0 bases, with 9 bases separating them. The CDR3 runs to 13 residues. Looked up from germline, CDR1 is LGHDT and CDR2 is YNNKEL (reference sequence). This CDR3 reads CASRAGSTDTQYF. The CDR3 bases are TGTGCCAGCCGGGCAGGCAGCACAGATACGCAGTATTTT.

This chain joins TRBV3-1 (or the pseudogene TRBV3-2) and TRBJ2-3, with D unresolved. V was cut by 4 bases and J by 8 bases, with 13 bases left in between. Germline values: CDR1 LGHDT, CDR2 YNNKEL (reference sequence). The CDR3 contains 13 residues. In DNA form, the CDR3 reads TGTGCCAGCAGCCCCTCGACGGAGCTTACGCAGTATTTT. It is translated as CASSPSTELTQYF.

This clone was seen once. This chain connects TRBV14 to TRBJ2-1; 8 bases match TRBD2. Germline V lookup: CDR1 SGHDN, CDR2 FVKESK. This CDR3 has 13 residues. Trimming removed 4 bases from V and 15 bases from J; junction bases left unmatched: 11. This CDR3 reads CASSLLPTSGGFF. As DNA, the CDR3 is TGTGCCAGCAGCCTGCTTCCAACTAGCGGAGGGTTCTTC. The full variable domain, completed using reference TRBV14 and TRBJ2-1, is EAGVTQFPSHSVIEKGQTVTLRCDPISGHDNLYWYRRVMGKEIKFLLHFVKESKQDESGMPNNRFLAERTGGTYSTLKVQPAELEDSGVYFCASSLLPTSGGFFGPGTRLTVL.

The chain is built from TRBV11-2 and TRBJ2-1; 8 nucleotides agree with TRBD2. This CDR3 has 15 amino acids. V shed 5 bases and J 12 bases; nucleotides not matched to a gene: 15. Germline values: CDR1 SGHAT, CDR2 FQNNGV. The CDR3 DNA is TGTGCCAGCAGCCCCTCGGGACTAGGCCAAATGAGGCAGTTCTTC. Its protein product is CASSPSGLGQMRQFF.

The V call is TRBV9, the J call TRBJ2-2, with D tentatively TRBD1 (5 bases). Between the trimmed V and J ends, which lost 3 bases and 3 bases, there was a span of 6 bases. CDR3 size: 13 residues. Germline CDR1 and CDR2: SGDLS and YYNGEE. The CDR3 here is CASSGQYTGELFF. CDR3 bases: TGTGCCAGCAGCGGACAGTACACCGGGGAGCTGTTTTTT.

The V and J genes are TRBV5-3 and TRBJ2-2, with no clear D. TRBV5-3 is placed among ORFs of uncertain function. The CDR3 has 15 amino acids. V lost 0 bases, J lost 2 bases, and 8 bases lay in between. The CDR3 region is CARSLDSPNTGELFF. The CDR3 DNA is TGTGCCAGAAGCTTGGACTCACCCAACACCGGGGAGCTGTTTTTT.